A selection of T cell receptor beta chains follows, all from one sample in a study of T cells in Graves' hyperthyroidism and ophthalmopathy. One entry per CDR3 protein results from TCRdb running MiXCR on the multiplex PCR reads. The sample consists of over 550,000 distinct CDR3 sequences, roughly a sixth of them appearing once. The sequenced material came from blood. The receptor set was obtained from a woman between 18 and 29 years old with Graves' hyperthyroidism. The CDR3 runs from the conserved cysteine through the conserved F or W. D genes are given only for firm matches. Expanded clones are given a class, and other clones once, few, many or no size at all.

d_call,j_call,clone_size,v_call,cdr3_nt,cdr3_aa
NA,TRBJ1-4,few,TRBV12-3/TRBV12-4,TGTGCCAGCAGTTTAGGGACGGTGCGGGACGTTGAAAAACTGTTTTTT,CASSLGTVRDVEKLFF
NA,TRBJ2-7,NA,TRBV7-9,TGTGCCAGCAGCTTATTAGTGGGCAATGAGCAGTACTTC,CASSLLVGNEQYF
NA,TRBJ2-5,few,TRBV7-2,TGTGCCAGCAGCTTAGACGGGGGCTCTTCTGAGACCCAGTACTTC,CASSLDGGSSETQYF
NA,TRBJ1-1,many,TRBV5-1,TGCGCCAGCAGCTTCCAGGACACTGAAGCTTTCTTT,CASSFQDTEAFF
TRBD2,TRBJ2-1,NA,TRBV20-1,TGCAGTGCTAAGGGACTAGCGGGAGAAGAACAGTTCTTC,CSAKGLAGEEQFF
NA,TRBJ2-2,few,TRBV3-1,TGTGCCAGCAGCCGAAAGACCGGAATCGGGGAGCTGTTTTTT,CASSRKTGIGELFF
NA,TRBJ1-5,NA,TRBV18,TGTGCCAGCTCCCGTCTTACGGCAGATAGCAATCAGCCCCAGCATTTT,CASSRLTADSNQPQHF
NA,TRBJ2-7,few,TRBV10-3,TGTGCCATCAGTGACGTCTACGAGCAGTACTTC,CAISDVYEQYF
TRBD2,TRBJ2-2,few,TRBV11-2,TGTGCCAGCAGCACGCCGGGACTAGTTGCCGGGGAGCTGTTTTTT,CASSTPGLVAGELFF
TRBD2,TRBJ2-7,many,TRBV6-1,TGTGCCAGCACCGACTGGCTAGCGGGAGGGCAAGAGTACTTC,CASTDWLAGGQEYF
NA,TRBJ1-4,few,TRBV10-2,TGCGCCAGCAGACTCACAGCAACTAATGAAAAACTGTTTTTT,CASRLTATNEKLFF
NA,TRBJ2-2,many,TRBV11-2,TGTGCCAGCAGCTTAGGATTCGGATGGACGAACACCGGGGAGCTGTTTTTT,CASSLGFGWTNTGELFF
NA,TRBJ2-7,few,TRBV6-5,TGTGCCAGCAGTTACGTGGGGACCTACGAGCAGTACTTC,CASSYVGTYEQYF
NA,TRBJ1-3,NA,TRBV12-3/TRBV12-4,TGTGCCAGCAGTGGCGGGGAGGGGGAAGGAAACACCATATATTTT,CASSGGEGEGNTIYF
NA,TRBJ1-1,NA,TRBV20-1,TGCAGTGCTAGAGACGCGTGGGCGACGAACACTGAAGCTTTCTTT,CSARDAWATNTEAFF
NA,TRBJ2-5,few,TRBV29-1,TGCAGCGTTGAACTCCCCCGGGTCCGGGTCGAGACCCAGTACTTC,CSVELPRVRVETQYF
TRBD1,TRBJ1-1,many,TRBV7-8,TGTGCCAGCAGCTTAGCCCTGGACAGGGCGAACACTGAAGCTTTCTTT,CASSLALDRANTEAFF
TRBD2,TRBJ2-3,NA,TRBV4-2,TGTGCCAGCAGCCCGAGGGAGCGGGAGGCCACAGATACGCAGTATTTT,CASSPREREATDTQYF
TRBD1,TRBJ2-4,NA,TRBV19,TGTGCCAGTAGTATCGGCCGGACAGGGCAAAACATTCAGTACTTC,CASSIGRTGQNIQYF
NA,TRBJ2-7,NA,TRBV20-1,TGCAGTGCTAGATACCATGACACCTCCTACGAGCAGTACTTC,CSARYHDTSYEQYF
TRBD2,TRBJ2-3,NA,TRBV6-1,TGTGCCAGCAGTCGAGGGACTAGCGGGGGCAGCACAGATACGCAGTATTTT,CASSRGTSGGSTDTQYF
NA,TRBJ2-7,many,TRBV5-1,TGCGCCAGCAGTTACAATTTTGGGGTAAGCGAGCAGTACTTC,CASSYNFGVSEQYF
NA,TRBJ2-7,NA,TRBV5-1,TGCGCCAGCAGCTTGGAGGGGCAGCAGGACGAGCAGTACTTC,CASSLEGQQDEQYF
TRBD1,TRBJ2-1,many,TRBV11-2,TGTGCCAGCAGCGCCCTAACAGGGGTAGGGTACAATGAGCAGTTCTTC,CASSALTGVGYNEQFF
TRBD2,TRBJ2-1,many,TRBV12-3/TRBV12-4,TGTGCCAGCAGTTTACAACTAGCGGTTCACAATGAGCAGTTCTTC,CASSLQLAVHNEQFF
TRBD2,TRBJ2-7,many,TRBV29-1,TGCAGCGTTGAAGAGTCGGGACTAGCGGGGGGCTACGAGCAGTACTTC,CSVEESGLAGGYEQYF
NA,TRBJ2-7,once,TRBV28,TGTGCCAGCAGCCCCGGCTGGGCAGGAACCTCCTACGAGCAGTACTTC,CASSPGWAGTSYEQYF
TRBD1,TRBJ2-5,many,TRBV20-1,TGCAGTTGGGACAGGGTACAAGAGACCCAGTACTTC,CSWDRVQETQYF
NA,TRBJ2-5,NA,TRBV11-2,TGTGCCAGCAGCTCAACCACTGGGACCCCGGGGGAGACCCAGTACTTC,CASSSTTGTPGETQYF
NA,TRBJ2-2,few,TRBV6-1,TGTGCCAGCAGTGAATCTGACACGAACACCGGGAAGCTGTTTTTT,CASSESDTNTGKLFF
NA,TRBJ2-1,few,TRBV20-1,TGCAGTGCTAGAGGAATGGGCGGTGAGCAGTTCTTC,CSARGMGGEQFF
TRBD1,TRBJ2-5,many,TRBV20-1,TGCAGTGCCTCCAGGGACAGGGGACGAGAGACCCAGTACTTC,CSASRDRGRETQYF
NA,TRBJ2-5,many,TRBV2,TGTGCCAGCAGGGGTGTCGGGGGAAACCAAGAGACCCAGTACTTC,CASRGVGGNQETQYF
NA,TRBJ2-5,many,TRBV3-1,TGTGCCAGCAGCCTACGATCTCCCCAAGAGACCCAGTACTTC,CASSLRSPQETQYF
TRBD2,TRBJ2-7,many,TRBV20-1,TGCAGTGCTCCCTCCGAGGGACTAGTCTACGAGCAGTACTTC,CSAPSEGLVYEQYF
TRBD1,TRBJ2-2,NA,TRBV9,TGTGCCAGCAGCGTAGATGGACAGGGTTGGAACACCGGGGAGCTGTTTTTT,CASSVDGQGWNTGELFF
NA,TRBJ2-1,NA,TRBV29-1,TGCAGCGTTGGTATGATCCAGGGCCGGATCAATGAGCAGTTCTTC,CSVGMIQGRINEQFF
NA,TRBJ1-1,few,TRBV12-3/TRBV12-4,TGTGCCAGCTCCGACCCAATGAACACTGAAGCTTTCTTT,CASSDPMNTEAFF
TRBD1,TRBJ1-2,many,TRBV6-2/TRBV6-3,TGTGCCAGCGGACAGGGGACCAACTATGGCTACACCTTC,CASGQGTNYGYTF
TRBD1,TRBJ2-7,few,TRBV14,TGTGCCAGCAGCCAAGAAAGGGGACAGGGTCCCCGATACGAGCAGTACTTC,CASSQERGQGPRYEQYF
NA,TRBJ1-1,few,TRBV4-3,TGCGCCAGCAGCCAACAGGCCCAGTACACTGAAGCTTTCTTT,CASSQQAQYTEAFF
NA,TRBJ2-4,NA,TRBV7-9,TGTGCCAGCAGCTTAGGAAAGGCTTCGGGCAAAAACATTCAGTACTTC,CASSLGKASGKNIQYF
NA,TRBJ2-1,many,TRBV28,TGTGCCAGCAGTTTACCGGGAAGTGAGCAGTTCTTC,CASSLPGSEQFF
NA,TRBJ2-5,NA,TRBV6-9,TGTGCCAGCAGTTACCTAGATCGACAGGTTCAGACCCAGTACTTC,CASSYLDRQVQTQYF
NA,TRBJ2-7,many,TRBV20-1,TGCAGTGCTAGATCTACATATAGCTCCTACGAGCAGTACTTC,CSARSTYSSYEQYF
TRBD2,TRBJ2-1,NA,TRBV5-1,TGCGCCAGCAGCTTGATTCCTAAAACTAGCGGGAGGGCCAATGAGCAGTTCTTC,CASSLIPKTSGRANEQFF
TRBD1,TRBJ1-1,many,TRBV6-1,TGTGCCAGCAGTCTTGACAGGGTGATAACTGAAGCTTTCTTT,CASSLDRVITEAFF
NA,TRBJ2-3,NA,TRBV10-3,TGTGCCATCAGGAGGGGGGACATCACAGATACGCAGTATTTT,CAIRRGDITDTQYF
TRBD1,TRBJ2-5,many,TRBV11-2,TGTGCCAGCAGCCGGGGACAGGGACGACAAGAGACCCAGTACTTC,CASSRGQGRQETQYF
TRBD1,TRBJ1-2,NA,TRBV5-5,TGTGCCAGCAGTCTTCAGACAGGGAACTATGGCTACACCTTC,CASSLQTGNYGYTF
TRBD2,TRBJ2-7,NA,TRBV6-2/TRBV6-3,TGTGCCAGCAGTTACTCGACTAGCGCCTACGAGCAGTACTTC,CASSYSTSAYEQYF
NA,TRBJ1-5,many,TRBV5-8,TGTGCCAGCAGCCACTACTTGGACGGTAATCAGCCCCAGCATTTT,CASSHYLDGNQPQHF